The 17 T cell receptor beta chains below come from one sample, sequenced in a study of shared clonotypes between healthy human individuals. Here immunoSEQ multiplex PCR was the method, and the copy in TCRdb shows in-frame clones only, minus some. The sample has around 2.1 million clones, approximately 94% seen once. Naivety among CD8 cells was defined by CD45RO negativity and positive CCR7 selection, thereby excluding terminally differentiated effector memory CD45RA+ cells. The sample taken for sequencing was naive CD8+ T cells from PBMCs. These receptors came from a young man in good health. Some clones in this sample may be carry-over from other donors' samples.

This clone was detected once. This chain links TRBV15 with TRBJ2-1; maybe TRBD2 (6 bases). Trimming stripped 3 bases from V and 7 bases from J, with 13 bases between. The CDR3 extends over 14 amino acids. Germline assignment: CDR1 LNHNV and CDR2 YYDKDF (reference sequence). CDR3 in amino acids: CATSSPPGRNEQFF. CDR3 coding DNA: TGTGCCACCAGCAGTCCTCCCGGGAGAAATGAGCAGTTCTTC. The whole variable domain, filled in from reference TRBV15 and TRBJ2-1, reads DAMVIQNPRYQVTQFGKPVTLSCSQTLNHNVMYWYQQKSSQAPKLLFHYYDKDFNNEADTPDNFQSRRPNTSFCFLDIRSPGLGDTAMYLCATSSPPGRNEQFFGPGTRLTVL.

V usage is TRBV9 and J usage is TRBJ2-1; 9 nucleotides agree with TRBD2. Losses at the gene ends were 2 bases for V and 8 bases for J; bases not matched to a gene: 5. Germline-derived CDR1 and CDR2 are SGDLS and YYNGEE. The CDR3 loop spans 14 amino acids. As DNA, the CDR3 is TGTGCCAGCAGCGTGGCGGGAGGGCACGATGAGCAGTTCTTC. This sequence encodes CASSVAGGHDEQFF.

The V and J genes are TRBV6-6 and TRBJ2-7; 8 bases align to TRBD2. This CDR3 is 16 amino acids long. J was trimmed by 0 bases and V by 5 bases; bases with no gene match: 9. Germline V gene sequence: CDR1 MNHNY, CDR2 SVGAGI (reference sequence). The CDR3 region is CASSNRIAGISYEQYF. The CDR3 DNA reads TGTGCCAGCAGTAACCGAATAGCGGGAATCTCCTACGAGCAGTACTTC.

The CDR3 is CAPPRVAGPYEQYF. The CDR3 coding sequence is TGTGCCCCCCCCAGGGTAGCGGGACCCTACGAGCAGTACTTC. The chain is built from TRBV6-4 and TRBJ2-7; TRBD2 agrees at 8 bases. CDR1 and CDR2 (germline): MRHNA, SNTAGT. With V trimmed by 11 bases and J by 2 bases, 11 bases remained unmatched. The CDR3 is 14 amino acids.

The chain uses TRBV27 and TRBJ2-2, with 9 nucleotides matching TRBD2. The CDR3 is 17 amino acids. The ends lost 7 bases at V and 1 base at J; junction bases unmatched: 10. CDR1 and CDR2 (germline): MNHEY, SMNVEV (reference sequence). The CDR3 DNA sequence: TGTGCCAGCACCCTAAGGGGACTAGCTGGGAACACCGGGGAGCTGTTTTTT. Encoded protein: CASTLRGLAGNTGELFF.

The J gene is TRBJ2-7, the V gene TRBV27, with D perhaps matching TRBD1 (6 bases). The V end was cut by 6 bases, the J end by 3 bases, with 15 bases between. Germline loops: CDR1 MNHEY, CDR2 SMNVEV (reference sequence). CDR3 length equals 14 residues. The CDR3 DNA reads as TGTGCCAGCAGCGCTCAGGGGAATAGCTACGAGCAGTACTTC. This translates into CASSAQGNSYEQYF.

This chain joins TRBV7-8 and TRBJ2-5; 8 bases agree with TRBD2. The CDR3 has 19 residues. V shed 0 bases, J shed 1 base, and the junction held 13 bases outside the gene matches. Germline CDR1 and CDR2: SGHVS and FQNEAQ. CDR3 in DNA: TGTGCCAGCAGCTTAGCGCGAAGTTATAGCGGGACCTTCCAAGAGACCCAGTACTTC. Amino acids: CASSLARSYSGTFQETQYF.

The chain links TRBV4-1 to TRBJ2-5; possibly TRBD1 for D (5 bases). Judging by the DNA end, TRBJ2-7 fits better; the J call may be wrong. CDR1 and CDR2 (germline): MGHRA, YSYEKL. The CDR3 totals 13 residues. The CDR3: CASSQVQGYEQYF. CDR3 nucleotides: TGCGCCAGCAGCCAAGTTCAGGGCTACGAGCAGTACTTC.

The chain combines TRBV25-1 with TRBJ1-3, with a tentative D call TRBD1 (5 bases). Trimming removed 3 bases from V and 0 bases from J, with 9 bases in between. CDR3 length equals 15 residues. Per the germline V gene, CDR1 is MGHDK and CDR2 is SYGVNS. CDR3 sequence: CASSETASSGNTIYF. CDR3 DNA sequence: TGTGCCAGCAGTGAGACAGCCAGCTCTGGAAACACCATATATTTT.

The chain is built from TRBV7-9 and TRBJ2-7, with TRBD1 identical over 8 bases. From germline, CDR1 is SEHNR and CDR2 FQNEAQ (reference sequence). V lost 6 bases and J lost 5; bases outside the gene matches: 12. The CDR3 length is 15 residues. The CDR3 nucleotides are TGTGCCAGCAGATGGGGACAGGACAATATTGACGAGCAGTACTTC. Amino acids: CASRWGQDNIDEQYF. Supplemented by reference TRBV7-9 and TRBJ2-7, the full variable domain reads DTGVSQNPRHKITKRGQNVTFRCDPISEHNRLYWYRQTLGQGPEFLTYFQNEAQLEKSRLLSDRFSAERPKGSFSTLEIQRTEQGDSAMYLCASRWGQDNIDEQYFGPGTRLTVT.

The chain employs TRBV19 and TRBJ2-1; D unresolved. With 3 bases removed from V and 7 bases from J, the gap between germline ends came to 10 bases. Germline lookup yields CDR1 LNHDA and CDR2 SQIVND (reference sequence). CDR3 length: 13 amino acids. CDR3 in amino acids: CASSITPGNEQFF. CDR3 DNA: TGTGCCAGTAGTATTACTCCTGGTAATGAGCAGTTCTTC. Full variable domain (rest looked up from reference TRBV19 and TRBJ2-1): DGGITQSPKYLFRKEGQNVTLSCEQNLNHDAMYWYRQDPGQGLRLIYYSQIVNDFQKGDIAEGYSVSREKKESFPLTVTSAQKNPTAFYLCASSITPGNEQFFGPGTRLTVL.

V is TRBV2 and J is TRBJ1-1, with 9 bases that match TRBD1. CDR1 is SNHLY and CDR2 is FYNNEI in the germline V gene. The CDR3 consists of 13 residues. With 9 bases clipped from V and 8 bases from J, the junction kept 10 bases outside the gene matches. For the CDR3, the DNA is TGTGCCAGAAAGGATACAGGGGGCTTGGAAGCTTTCTTT. Translating it yields CARKDTGGLEAFF.

The V gene is TRBV13, the J gene TRBJ1-5; D call uncertain. Trimming shortened V by 5 bases and J by 5 bases, and 10 bases separated the two germline ends. The CDR3 is 13 residues long. Per the germline V gene, CDR1 is PRHDT and CDR2 is FYEKMQ (reference sequence). In DNA form, the CDR3 reads TGTGCCAGCAGCCCCGGACGAGATCAGCCCCAGCATTTT. It specifies CASSPGRDQPQHF.

On this clone: Other DNA sequences in the same sample also yield this CDR3. The J gene is TRBJ2-7, the V gene TRBV7-8; D unresolved. The CDR3 spans 14 residues. Germline V gene lookup returns CDR1 SGHVS and CDR2 FQNEAQ. Between the trimmed V and J ends, which lost 2 bases and 3 bases, there was a span of 11 bases. The CDR3 DNA reads as TGTGCCAGCAGCTTACAAGGCAGCAGCTACGAGCAGTACTTC. Its protein is CASSLQGSSYEQYF.

This chain joins TRBV15 and TRBJ2-1; 7 bases match TRBD2. The V gene end was trimmed by 0 bases and the J gene end by 9 bases; junction bases not matched to a gene: 20. CDR3 length: 19 amino acids. CDR1 LNHNV and CDR2 YYDKDF come from the germline V gene (reference sequence). The CDR3 loop is CATSRDQDIGTTPSGEQFF. In DNA, the CDR3 is TGTGCCACCAGCAGAGATCAGGACATCGGGACTACCCCCTCGGGTGAGCAGTTCTTC.

The chain is built from TRBV27 and TRBJ2-6; D not certain. Germline V CDR1 and CDR2: MNHEY, SMNVEV (reference sequence). The CDR3 runs to 16 residues. With 6 bases removed from V and 4 bases from J, the gap between germline ends came to 16 bases. CDR3: CASRHHPPAGANVLTF. CDR3 DNA: TGTGCCAGCAGACACCACCCCCCCGCGGGGGCCAACGTCCTGACTTTC.

V and J are TRBV7-9 and TRBJ2-3; perhaps TRBD2 as D (6 bases). V was trimmed by 1 base and J by 1 base, leaving 9 bases between them. The CDR3 extends over 15 amino acids. The germline gives CDR1 SEHNR, CDR2 FQNEAQ (reference sequence). CDR3 residues: CASSLGVAGTDTQYF. The CDR3 coding sequence is TGTGCCAGCAGCTTAGGTGTAGCGGGCACAGATACGCAGTATTTT.